The rows below give T cell receptor beta chains drawn from one sample of a study of T cell changes during pregnancy in multiple sclerosis. The repertoire was sequenced with immunoSEQ multiplex PCR; TCRdb's copy has only in-frame clones and lacks some. The table includes roughly 40,000 clones, roughly 90% detected once. Material: CD4+ T cells from peripheral blood mononuclear cells, obtained in the third trimester of pregnancy. These receptors originate from a female donor with multiple sclerosis, enrolled in a pregnancy study. Both conserved end residues are part of each CDR3. D genes are given only for firm matches. The listing skips clone size in some rows; elsewhere it reads once, few, many or a size class.

TRBJ1-4,NA,TRBV18,NA,TGTGCCAGCTCAGCTACCACAACTAATGAAAAACTGTTTTTT,CASSATTTNEKLFF
TRBJ2-3,TRBD2,TRBV13,NA,TGTGCCAGCAGCTTAGACGGGAGGTCCAGCACAGATACGCAGTATTTT,CASSLDGRSSTDTQYF
TRBJ2-3,TRBD1,TRBV11-2,once,TGTGCCAGCAGCTTAGCGAGGCGAGCCGGACAGGGTTTCACAGATACGCAGTATTTT,CASSLARRAGQGFTDTQYF
TRBJ1-3,NA,TRBV7-6,NA,TGTGCCAGCAGCTCTCTAGGTACCGGAAACACCATATATTTT,CASSSLGTGNTIYF
TRBJ2-7,NA,TRBV5-4,NA,TGTGCCAGCAGCTCCTGGAGATCCTACGAGCAGTACTTC,CASSSWRSYEQYF
TRBJ1-1,TRBD1,TRBV6-6,NA,TGTGCCAGCAGGGAGACAGGGGGCTGGGACACTGAAGCTTTCTTT,CASRETGGWDTEAFF
TRBJ1-1,NA,TRBV18,NA,TGTGCCAGCTTCTTCAGTGAGAACACTGAAGCTTTCTTT,CASFFSENTEAFF
TRBJ1-1,NA,TRBV30,NA,TGTGCCTGGAGGGTCTCAGTCAAGAACACCGAAGCTTTCTTT,CAWRVSVKNTEAFF
TRBJ2-1,TRBD2,TRBV7-2,NA,TGTGCCAGCAGCCTCCGGCTAGCGGGAGGGCCGGATGAGCAGTTCTTC,CASSLRLAGGPDEQFF
TRBJ2-2,TRBD2,TRBV19,NA,TGTGCCAGTAGTATGGTGCGACTAGCGGGAGCCCGGCGCACCGGGGAGCTGTTTTTT,CASSMVRLAGARRTGELFF
TRBJ2-7,NA,TRBV29-1,NA,TGCAGCGTGGGGCAGCGCTCCTCCTACGAGCAGTACTTC,CSVGQRSSYEQYF
TRBJ2-5,NA,TRBV7-9,NA,TGTGCCAGCAGCTTAGGCAGTCCCCAAGAGACCCAGTACTTC,CASSLGSPQETQYF
TRBJ2-1,TRBD2,TRBV5-1,NA,TGCGCCAGCAGCCGCCGACTAGCGGGAGGGTCCAATGAGCAGTTCTTC,CASSRRLAGGSNEQFF
TRBJ2-1,NA,TRBV5-4,NA,TGTGCCAGCAGCCCCGGAAGGCGGGCGGCCTCTAGCTCCTACAATGAGCAGTTCTTC,CASSPGRRAASSSYNEQFF
TRBJ2-1,TRBD2,TRBV5-1,NA,TGCGCCAGCAGCTTGGGACCGACTAGCGGGACCTACAATGAGCAGTTCTTC,CASSLGPTSGTYNEQFF
TRBJ1-1,NA,TRBV2,NA,TGTGCCAGCAGTCTAGCTATGAACACTGAAGCTTTCTTT,CASSLAMNTEAFF
TRBJ2-7,NA,TRBV10-1,NA,TGCGCCACCTACAGGGCCCCGGGCGAGCAGTACTTC,CATYRAPGEQYF
TRBJ2-7,TRBD2,TRBV29-1,NA,TGCAGCGTTGATAGAGGCGGGAGAGGGTACGAGCAGTACTTC,CSVDRGGRGYEQYF
TRBJ2-7,TRBD2,TRBV2,NA,TGTGCCAGCATGACTAGCGCCCCTACCTACGAGCAGTACTTC,CASMTSAPTYEQYF
TRBJ1-1,TRBD1,TRBV18,NA,TGTGCCAGCTCCCTCGAAAGGGGGCGCACTGAAGCTTTCTTT,CASSLERGRTEAFF
TRBJ1-2,NA,TRBV2,few,TGTGCCAGCCATTTGGGGGGGCGCGGCTACACCTTC,CASHLGGRGYTF
TRBJ2-1,TRBD1,TRBV29-1,NA,TGCAGCGTCGGGACAGGGGGATACAATGAGCAGTTCTTC,CSVGTGGYNEQFF
TRBJ1-2,NA,TRBV7-8,NA,TGTGCCAGCAGCTTAGGGGGCCTCTCCCAAGCTAACTATGGCTACACCTTC,CASSLGGLSQANYGYTF
TRBJ2-1,NA,TRBV30,once,TGTGCCTGGAGGCTGGGGAGTGAGCAGTTCTTC,CAWRLGSEQFF
TRBJ1-1,TRBD1,TRBV19,NA,TGTGCCAGTACGCCCTACAGGGGTAGCACTGAAGCTTTCTTT,CASTPYRGSTEAFF
TRBJ2-1,TRBD2,TRBV5-1,NA,TGCGCCAGCAGCACGGACGGGACTAGTTCGAATGAGCAGTTCTTC,CASSTDGTSSNEQFF
TRBJ2-2,TRBD2,TRBV5-1,NA,TGCGCCAGCAGCGTGGGACTACCCTTCGGGACCGGGGAGCTGTTTTTT,CASSVGLPFGTGELFF
TRBJ2-1,TRBD2,TRBV11-2,NA,TGTGCCAGCAGCTGGGGACTAGCGGGAGGTCGGCGTGAGCAGTTCTTC,CASSWGLAGGRREQFF
TRBJ2-1,TRBD2,TRBV19,NA,TGTGCCAGTATGGTGGCGGGAGGACGCTACAATGAGCAGTTCTTC,CASMVAGGRYNEQFF
TRBJ1-3,TRBD1,TRBV7-2,NA,TGTGCCAGCAGCTTGGAAGGGACAGTCTCTGGAAACACCATATATTTT,CASSLEGTVSGNTIYF
TRBJ2-5,NA,TRBV6-1,NA,TGTGCCAGCAGTTTTCGGGCAGGGCTGGGAGAGACCCAGTACTTC,CASSFRAGLGETQYF
TRBJ1-2,NA,TRBV9,NA,TGTGCCAGCAGCGCCCTAGGGGACTATGGCTACACCTTC,CASSALGDYGYTF
TRBJ1-6,TRBD1,TRBV19,NA,TGTGCCACTCGGGACAGGTTAAATTCACCCCTCCACTTT,CATRDRLNSPLHF
TRBJ2-1,TRBD2,TRBV7-9,few,TGTGCCAGCGGTCCGGGGGAGGGAGTCAATGAGCAGTTCTTC,CASGPGEGVNEQFF
TRBJ2-4,NA,TRBV9,NA,TGTGCCAGCAGCGTAGGTAACGGGAACATTCAGTACTTC,CASSVGNGNIQYF
TRBJ1-2,NA,TRBV30,NA,TGTGCCTGGAGTGTACTCCAGGGGAGGGGCTATGGCTACACCTTC,CAWSVLQGRGYGYTF
TRBJ1-1,NA,TRBV2,once,TGTGCCAGCAGTGGCAGGAACACTGAAGCTTTCTTT,CASSGRNTEAFF
TRBJ2-1,NA,TRBV19,NA,TGTGCCAGTAGTACCTCAGCACCCCTGGGCCTCTTGCTCCAGAATGAGCAGTTCTTC,CASSTSAPLGLLLQNEQFF
TRBJ1-1,NA,TRBV30,NA,TGTGCCTTGGACCCGACGTGGGGGGGTACTGAAGCTTTCTTT,CALDPTWGGTEAFF
TRBJ2-3,NA,TRBV2,NA,TGTGCCAGCAGCCCGGGAAGATCTAGCACAGATACGCAGTATTTT,CASSPGRSSTDTQYF